The rows below give T cell receptor beta chains drawn from one sample of a study of cytomegalovirus exposure and HLA in healthy donors. The method was immunoSEQ multiplex PCR; TCRdb's version includes in-frame clones alone and lacks a portion of them. The table shows 160,000 or so clones, with 75% to 85% occurring only once. The sample taken for sequencing was PBMCs. All receptors come from a man aged 50-60 years in good health and CMV-seropositive. CDR3s include the opening cysteine and the closing phenylalanine or tryptophan. A D gene is named only where the DNA matches it firmly. Only part of the rows carry a size: once, few, many, or a class if the clone is expanded.

DNA | CDR3 | J | D | size | V
TGTGCCAGTAGACGCCGGGACACCTCCTACGAGCAGTACTTC | CASRRRDTSYEQYF | TRBJ2-7 | - | - | TRBV19
TGTGCCAGCAGTCCCGGGACAGTATATAATTCACCCCTCCACTTT | CASSPGTVYNSPLHF | TRBJ1-6 | TRBD1 | - | TRBV9
TGTGCCAGCAGTGACCGACAGGGCGGAAACACTGAAGCTTTCTTT | CASSDRQGGNTEAFF | TRBJ1-1 | TRBD1 | - | TRBV2
TGTGCCAGCAGTGGGGACTTCTCCTACGAGCAGTACTTC | CASSGDFSYEQYF | TRBJ2-7 | - | - | TRBV2
TGTGCCAGCAGCGCCGTAGCGGGGTCAGCCAAAAACATTCAGTACTTC | CASSAVAGSAKNIQYF | TRBJ2-4 | TRBD2 | - | TRBV9
TGTGCCAGCAGCCTGGGCTTCGGCTACGAGCAGTACTTC | CASSLGFGYEQYF | TRBJ2-7 | - | - | TRBV5-6
TGTGCCACCCTAGCGGGAGCTTACAATGAGCAGTTCTTC | CATLAGAYNEQFF | TRBJ2-1 | TRBD2 | - | TRBV28
TGTGCCATCAGGGAGGGCAGGGAAGGCGCTTTCTTT | CAIREGREGAFF | TRBJ1-1 | - | - | TRBV10-3
TGTGCCAGCAGTTGGGACAGTACCTACGAGCAGTACTTC | CASSWDSTYEQYF | TRBJ2-7 | TRBD1 | - | TRBV28
TGTGCCAGTAGTATAACAGGGTTGGAGACCCAGTACTTC | CASSITGLETQYF | TRBJ2-5 | - | - | TRBV19
TGTGCCAGTAGTAGCAGTCCGACAGGTCCCCGGCCCCAGCATTTT | CASSSSPTGPRPQHF | TRBJ1-5 | - | - | TRBV19
TGTTCCAGCAGCTTATGGGTAGGGCGGGAATCTGGGGCCAACGTCCTGACTTTC | CSSSLWVGRESGANVLTF | TRBJ2-6 | - | - | TRBV7-9
TGCGCCAGCAGCTTGGGCCAGGGGAACACCGGGGAGCTGTTTTTT | CASSLGQGNTGELFF | TRBJ2-2 | - | - | TRBV5-1
TGTGCCAGCAGTTCTACGACAGGGCATGGCTACACCTTC | CASSSTTGHGYTF | TRBJ1-2 | TRBD1 | - | TRBV27
TGCGCCAGCAGCCCTTTCGACAGGGGGAACACTGAAGCTTTCTTT | CASSPFDRGNTEAFF | TRBJ1-1 | TRBD1 | - | TRBV5-1
TGTGCCAGCTCCTCGATCTTTCGGAGGTCCATGAACACTGAAGCTTTCTTT | CASSSIFRRSMNTEAFF | TRBJ1-1 | - | - | TRBV28
TGTGCCAGCAGTGGCTCGGGACAGGGTTATGAAAAACTGTTTTTT | CASSGSGQGYEKLFF | TRBJ1-4 | TRBD1 | once | TRBV28
TGTGCCAGCAGTGAGCTTTGGCAGTCTAACTATGGCTACACCTTC | CASSELWQSNYGYTF | TRBJ1-2 | - | - | TRBV6-1
TGCGCCAGCAGTGAGGGGCGGGGGGCCTACGAGCAGTACTTC | CASSEGRGAYEQYF | TRBJ2-7 | TRBD2 | - | TRBV10-2
TGTGCCAGCAGCTTAGATCTAGCACAGGGGATGTTGAATTCACCCCTCCACTTT | CASSLDLAQGMLNSPLHF | TRBJ1-6 | TRBD1 | - | TRBV11-3
TGTGCCAGCAGCTTGTACAGTCGTTCGATGAACACTGAAGCTTTCTTT | CASSLYSRSMNTEAFF | TRBJ1-1 | - | - | TRBV5-6
TGTGCCAGCAGCCGGGGGTCGGGGGGCTCCTACAATGAGCAGTTCTTC | CASSRGSGGSYNEQFF | TRBJ2-1 | TRBD2 | - | TRBV11-2
TGTGCCAGCAGCCCAGGGACAGCGAACACCGGGGAGCTGTTTTTT | CASSPGTANTGELFF | TRBJ2-2 | TRBD1 | - | TRBV11-2
TGTGCCAGCAGTGAGACAGGGGACTATGGCTACACCTTC | CASSETGDYGYTF | TRBJ1-2 | TRBD1 | - | TRBV2
TGTGCCAGCAGTTTCACAGGGGGCTCGAATGAGCAGTTCTTC | CASSFTGGSNEQFF | TRBJ2-1 | TRBD1 | once | TRBV28
TGTGCCAGCAGTACCTACAGGAGCCCCTACAATGAGCAGTTCTTC | CASSTYRSPYNEQFF | TRBJ2-1 | - | - | TRBV7-3
TGCACCAGCAGCCACCCATTTGCGGGGAAGAACACAGATACGCAGTATTTT | CTSSHPFAGKNTDTQYF | TRBJ2-3 | - | - | TRBV1
TGCGCCAGCAGTCGGACTAGCGGGGGGGCCGGAGATACGCAGTATTTT | CASSRTSGGAGDTQYF | TRBJ2-3 | TRBD2 | - | TRBV4-1
TGCGCCAGCAGCCAAGACGGACAGGGGATTGCTACTAACTATGGCTACACCTTC | CASSQDGQGIATNYGYTF | TRBJ1-2 | TRBD1 | - | TRBV4-1